This T cell receptor beta chain came from a study of CD8 T cells in Susac syndrome. RNA was extracted with the RNeasy kit, and a quantity of about 0.45 to 1 ug was reverse transcribed using random hexamers. Amplification of TCR beta CDR3 by immunoSEQ multiplex PCR spanned 54 Vbeta and 13 Jbeta. From the immunoSEQ multiplex PCR reads, TCRdb called clonotypes with MiXCR, one entry per CDR3 protein. The table lists some 300,000 distinct CDR3 sequences, about 91% of them singletons, with around 0.2% in the top ten. TEMRA cells were enriched by FACS, while CD8+ and CD4+ T cells were obtained through a negative isolation that was performed magnetically. Deletions cut 4 bases from V and 0 bases from J, with 14 bases between. There are 15 residues in the CDR3. CDR1 is SGHDT and CDR2 is YYEEEE in the germline V gene.

The chain employs TRBV5-6 and TRBJ2-7; D gene unclear. The sequenced sample was CD8+ T cells from PBMCs. The sequence came from a human donor with multiple sclerosis. This CDR3 is CASSGLRFFSYEQYF. CDR3 DNA: TGTGCCAGCAGCGGGCTCAGGTTCTTCTCCTACGAGCAGTACTTC.